This TCR beta chain was sequenced during a study of OX40 agonist ivuxolimab in advanced cancers. The wider study: Approximately 40% of patients had received prior checkpoint inhibitor therapy.

Systemic immunosuppression or a history of autoimmune disease excluded patients. The repertoire was sequenced with immunoSEQ multiplex PCR; TCRdb's copy has only in-frame clones and lacks some. The sample gives about 45,000 clones, more than 65% of which show up once; roughly 2.6% is in the top ten. Trimming removed 8 bases from V and 3 bases from J, with 17 bases in between. Germline assignment: CDR1 MNHEY and CDR2 SVGAGI. This CDR3 comprises 14 residues. This rearrangement joins TRBV6-5 to TRBJ2-7, with D perhaps being TRBD1 or TRBD2 (5 bases each). Sample: CD4+ or CD8+ T cells sorted from blood, taken in a trial of the OX40 agonist ivuxolimab. This TCR was sampled from an adult with an advanced solid tumor such as melanoma, head and neck, liver or kidney cancer. In DNA, the CDR3 is TGTGCCAGCGCAGGGACCCTAGCCGACTACGAGCAGTACTTC. It specifies CASAGTLADYEQYF.